The rows below give T cell receptor beta chains drawn from one sample of a study of blood T cell repertoires in COVID-19. The protocol was immunoSEQ multiplex PCR, while the TCRdb copy is restricted to in-frame clones and leaves out a portion. The data contain more than 80,000 clones, more than 60% of them seen just once; the ten biggest clones take up 15% to 20%. Input material: peripheral blood. These receptors were collected from a woman over 75 with active or convalescent COVID-19. The CDR3 runs from the conserved cysteine through the conserved F or W. D genes are given only for firm matches. Only part of the rows carry a size: once, few, many, or a class if the clone is expanded.

TRBV5-1,TRBJ1-2,-,many,CASSSLEVGGYTF,TGCGCCAGCAGCTCCCTGGAGGTGGGTGGCTACACCTTC
TRBV5-1,TRBJ2-3,TRBD2,-,CASSAGTSYPPDTQYF,TGCGCCAGCAGCGCCGGGACTAGCTATCCCCCAGATACGCAGTATTTT
TRBV5-6,TRBJ2-3,TRBD2,-,CASSILAGGPDTQYF,TGTGCCAGCAGCATACTAGCGGGGGGACCAGATACGCAGTATTTT
TRBV6-5,TRBJ1-2,-,-,CASTLDVEDYGYTF,TGTGCCAGCACTCTCGATGTGGAGGACTATGGCTACACCTTC
TRBV29-1,TRBJ2-7,-,once,CSVGPGGEQYF,TGCAGCGTTGGGCCCGGGGGCGAGCAGTACTTC
TRBV18,TRBJ1-3,TRBD1,-,CASSPGRLLSPTGETGNTIYF,TGTGCCAGCTCACCAGGGCGGCTCCTTAGCCCAACAGGGGAAACCGGAAACACCATATATTTT
TRBV11-3,TRBJ2-1,TRBD2,-,CASSLHTPGLAGGEQFF,TGTGCCAGCAGCTTGCACACACCGGGACTAGCGGGGGGTGAGCAGTTCTTC
TRBV7-9,TRBJ2-2,-,-,CASSLAGGPGELFF,TGTGCCAGCAGCTTAGCGGGAGGCCCCGGGGAGCTGTTTTTT
TRBV5-6,TRBJ1-1,-,-,CASSQRRIRWTEAFF,TGTGCCAGCAGCCAGCGACGGATACGGTGGACTGAAGCTTTCTTT
TRBV7-7,TRBJ2-1,TRBD2,-,CASSLSSGGIYNEQFF,TGTGCTAGCAGCCTTTCTAGCGGGGGGATCTACAATGAGCAGTTCTTC
TRBV5-5,TRBJ2-2,TRBD2,few,CASSLAGAGGPNTGELFF,TGTGCCAGCAGCTTGGCCGGAGCGGGGGGACCGAACACCGGGGAGCTGTTTTTT
TRBV5-1,TRBJ1-6,TRBD1,-,CASSLGQGAGLKSPLHF,TGCGCCAGCAGCTTGGGACAGGGGGCTGGATTAAAATCACCCCTCCACTTT
TRBV2,TRBJ2-3,TRBD2,once,CASKRGGVTDTQYF,TGTGCCAGCAAGCGTGGGGGGGTCACAGATACGCAGTATTTT
TRBV19,TRBJ2-2,-,-,CASSAARALTGELFF,TGTGCCAGTAGTGCGGCCAGGGCGCTCACCGGGGAGCTGTTTTTT
TRBV7-9,TRBJ2-7,-,-,CASSIRDNYEQYF,TGTGCCAGCAGCATAAGGGACAACTACGAGCAGTACTTC
TRBV27,TRBJ2-3,TRBD2,-,CASRGLVSADTQYF,TGTGCCAGCAGAGGACTAGTGAGCGCAGATACGCAGTATTTT
TRBV7-2,TRBJ1-3,-,few,CASSPGGAGNTIYF,TGTGCCAGCAGCCCCGGCGGGGCTGGAAACACCATATATTTT
TRBV28,TRBJ1-2,-,-,CASSLRVYNGYTF,TGTGCCAGCAGTTTGAGGGTCTATAATGGCTACACCTTC
TRBV3-1/TRBV3-2,TRBJ1-5,TRBD1,-,CASIGQVHNQPQHF,TGTGCCAGCATTGGACAGGTACACAATCAGCCCCAGCATTTT
TRBV28,TRBJ2-3,TRBD2,-,CASIPFSGAKTDTQYF,TGTGCCAGCATTCCTTTCAGCGGGGCTAAGACAGATACGCAGTATTTT
TRBV3-1/TRBV3-2,TRBJ1-6,-,-,CASSQRGAGSPLHF,TGTGCCAGCAGCCAACGGGGGGCGGGATCACCCCTCCACTTT
TRBV4-3,TRBJ2-6,-,-,CASSQGITGANVLTF,TGCGCCAGCAGCCAAGGTATAACTGGGGCCAACGTCCTGACTTTC
TRBV7-8,TRBJ1-3,-,-,CASSQNLQASGNTIYF,TGTGCCAGCAGCCAAAATCTACAGGCGTCGGGAAACACCATATATTTT
TRBV7-8,TRBJ1-4,-,-,CASSFRGVSNEKLFF,TGTGCCAGCAGCTTTAGAGGCGTTAGTAATGAAAAACTGTTTTTT
TRBV19,TRBJ1-1,-,-,CASSAYREAFF,TGTGCCAGTAGTGCCTACCGTGAAGCTTTCTTT
TRBV27,TRBJ1-2,-,-,CASRHNSRGVGYGYTF,TGTGCCAGCAGGCACAACTCAAGGGGCGTCGGGTATGGCTACACCTTC
TRBV3-1/TRBV3-2,TRBJ1-5,-,-,CASGVTGLSQPQHF,TGTGCCAGCGGAGTCACAGGGTTGAGTCAGCCCCAGCATTTT
TRBV30,TRBJ2-2,-,few,CAWSPLRGTGELFF,TGTGCCTGGAGTCCACTTAGAGGGACCGGGGAGCTGTTTTTT
TRBV7-9,TRBJ1-2,-,-,CASSLGQNGYTF,TGTGCCAGCAGCCTTGGGCAAAATGGCTACACCTTC
TRBV15,TRBJ1-2,-,-,CATSRGEGEGNYGYTF,TGTGCCACCAGCAGGGGGGAGGGGGAGGGAAACTATGGCTACACCTTC
TRBV4-1,TRBJ1-6,-,-,CASSQGGGPGAYNSPLHF,TGCGCCAGCAGCCAAGGAGGCGGCCCCGGGGCCTATAATTCACCCCTCCACTTT
TRBV19,TRBJ2-3,TRBD2,few,CASSTPLAGGTDTQYF,TGTGCCAGTAGTACGCCTTTGGCGGGGGGGACAGATACGCAGTATTTT
TRBV6-5,TRBJ1-1,TRBD1,-,CASKERQGAGTEAFF,TGTGCCAGCAAGGAGAGACAGGGGGCGGGCACTGAAGCTTTCTTT
TRBV15,TRBJ1-6,TRBD1,few,CATSGVRDRGRDSPLHF,TGTGCCACCAGCGGAGTCCGGGACAGGGGTCGGGATTCACCCCTCCACTTT
TRBV5-1,TRBJ2-5,TRBD2,many,CASSPGSGGKETQYF,TGCGCCAGCAGCCCTGGAAGCGGGGGAAAGGAGACCCAGTACTTC
TRBV4-3,TRBJ2-1,TRBD2,-,CASSPNPELASRYNEQFF,TGCGCCAGCAGCCCTAACCCTGAACTAGCGAGCAGGTACAATGAGCAGTTCTTC
TRBV19,TRBJ1-1,-,few,CASTKENRAEAFF,TGTGCCAGTACTAAAGAAAACAGGGCTGAAGCTTTCTTT
TRBV10-2,TRBJ2-3,TRBD2,-,CASRGGGAGDTQYF,TGCGCCAGCAGGGGCGGGGGGGCCGGAGATACGCAGTATTTT
TRBV6-2/TRBV6-3,TRBJ2-1,TRBD2,-,CASSYGGGASNEQFF,TGTGCCAGCAGTTATGGCGGGGGGGCCTCCAATGAGCAGTTCTTC
TRBV9,TRBJ2-7,TRBD2,-,CASSVGLAESYEQYF,TGTGCCAGCAGCGTAGGACTAGCGGAATCCTACGAGCAGTACTTC
TRBV7-9,TRBJ2-3,-,-,CASSLSGTDTQYF,TGTGCCAGCAGCCTCTCGGGCACAGATACGCAGTATTTT
TRBV4-3,TRBJ1-2,-,-,CASSQDEGGYTF,TGCGCCAGCAGCCAAGACGAGGGCGGCTACACCTTC
TRBV2,TRBJ2-3,-,-,CASSSTSGADTQYF,TGTGCCAGCAGTTCAACCTCAGGGGCGGATACGCAGTATTTT
TRBV19,TRBJ1-6,-,-,CASSIGGTLQTLHF,TGTGCCAGTAGTATAGGGGGGACACTCCAGACCCTCCACTTT
TRBV6-6,TRBJ1-6,TRBD1,once,CASRDRDSYNSPLHF,TGTGCCAGCAGAGACAGGGATTCCTATAATTCACCCCTCCACTTT
TRBV6-5,TRBJ2-7,-,-,CASSYTGSYEQYF,TGTGCCAGCAGTTACACGGGTTCCTACGAGCAGTACTTC
TRBV25-1,TRBJ2-1,-,-,CAMGGGGNEQFF,TGTGCTATGGGAGGAGGAGGCAATGAGCAGTTCTTC
TRBV19,TRBJ2-3,TRBD2,-,CASSIGLVRDTQYF,TGTGCCAGTAGTATCGGACTAGTCAGGGATACGCAGTATTTT
TRBV7-2,TRBJ2-5,TRBD1,-,CASTFGQGKETQYF,TGTGCCAGCACCTTCGGACAGGGGAAAGAGACCCAGTACTTC
TRBV4-3,TRBJ2-1,-,-,CASSPQGEEFYNEQFF,TGCGCCAGCAGCCCGCAAGGGGAGGAATTTTACAATGAGCAGTTCTTC
TRBV7-3,TRBJ2-1,TRBD1,-,CASSFQGTGAYNEQFF,TGTGCCAGCAGCTTCCAAGGGACAGGGGCCTACAATGAGCAGTTCTTC
TRBV5-1,TRBJ1-1,TRBD1,-,CASSLEGQGYNTEAFF,TGCGCCAGCAGCTTGGAGGGACAGGGCTATAACACTGAAGCTTTCTTT
TRBV6-5,TRBJ2-3,-,-,CASSYTVSRTDTQYF,TGTGCCAGCAGTTACACAGTCTCACGCACAGATACGCAGTATTTT
TRBV11-2,TRBJ1-2,-,-,CASSLSPSPGDGYTF,TGTGCCAGCAGCTTATCCCCATCACCGGGGGATGGCTACACCTTC
TRBV18,TRBJ1-2,-,-,CASSPEADYGYTF,TGTGCCAGCTCACCAGAGGCGGACTATGGCTACACCTTC